What follows are 8 T cell receptor beta chains derived from one specimen sequenced in a study of blood T cell repertoires in COVID-19. Sequencing was performed with immunoSEQ multiplex PCR; in TCRdb, only in-frame clones are kept and a portion is missing. Among 45,000 to 50,000 clones listed, 70% to 90% were seen once. The specimen sequenced was peripheral blood. These receptors were taken from an elderly woman with COVID-19, enrolled during active disease.

The gene calls are TRBV27 and TRBJ2-2, with TRBD2 matching over 13 bases. V dropped 9 bases and J dropped 1; count of bases not matched to a gene: 11. CDR1 MNHEY and CDR2 SMNVEV come from the germline V gene (reference sequence). This CDR3 contains 18 residues. CDR3 nucleotide sequence: TGTGCCAGTATAAGAACCAGGACTAGCGGGAGGAACACCGGGGAGCTGTTTTTT. Amino acids: CASIRTRTSGRNTGELFF.

The chain employs TRBV15 and TRBJ2-1, with D possibly matching TRBD2 (5 bases). The V and J ends lost 2 bases and 4 bases respectively, with 15 bases between them. Looked up from germline, CDR1 is LNHNV and CDR2 is YYDKDF (reference sequence). The CDR3 has 16 amino acids. Here the CDR3 DNA reads TGTGCCACCAGCAGACCGCCTGCGGGCGGGTACAATGAGCAGTTCTTC. It specifies CATSRPPAGGYNEQFF.

The chain links TRBV3-1 (or the pseudogene TRBV3-2) to TRBJ1-2; D is ambiguous. CDR1 LGHDT and CDR2 YNNKEL come from the germline V gene (reference sequence). The germline V and J ends were trimmed by 2 bases and 2 bases, with 12 bases remaining between them. There are 15 residues in the CDR3. CDR3 region: CASSQQGRQNYGYTF. CDR3 sequence (DNA): TGTGCCAGCAGCCAACAAGGCAGGCAAAACTATGGCTACACCTTC.

The rearrangement joins TRBV11-2 to TRBJ1-1; D perhaps matches TRBD1 (6 bases). The CDR3 runs to 17 residues. Germline CDR1 reads SGHAT; CDR2 reads FQNNGV. With 4 bases removed from V and 1 base from J, the gap between germline ends came to 19 bases. This chain's CDR3 is CASSSPPQGSWNTEAFF. The DNA for the CDR3 is TGTGCCAGCAGCTCTCCACCGCAGGGGTCGTGGAACACTGAAGCTTTCTTT.

J is TRBJ1-1 and V is TRBV10-3; D is uncertain. The ends were cut back, 0 bases at V and 1 base at J, with 6 bases in the middle. This CDR3 comprises 14 residues. Germline V gene data show CDR1 as ENHRY and CDR2 as SYGVKD. In DNA, the CDR3 is TGTGCCATCAGTGAGTCGGGCGAGAACACTGAAGCTTTCTTT. Its translation is CAISESGENTEAFF.

This clone has only one observation. This chain uses TRBV6-2 or TRBV6-3 with TRBJ2-3; D remains ambiguous. Germline V gene data show CDR1 as MNHEY and CDR2 as SVGEGT. The ends were cut back, 2 bases at V and 6 bases at J, with 15 bases in the middle. This CDR3 is 15 amino acids long. DNA for the CDR3: TGTGCCAGCAGTTACAGCCCAGACTCGGTGGATACGCAGTATTTT. This gives the protein CASSYSPDSVDTQYF.

The chain is built from TRBV27 and TRBJ1-2, with 10 bases that match TRBD1. The CDR3 is 17 amino acids. CDR1 is MNHEY and CDR2 is SMNVEV in the germline V gene (reference sequence). J lost 1 base, V lost 6 bases, and 11 bases had no gene match. CDR3 sequence reads: CASSPTGGAYFNYGYTF. The DNA of the CDR3 is TGTGCCAGCAGCCCGACAGGGGGCGCCTACTTTAACTATGGCTACACCTTC.

This rearrangement joins TRBV19 to TRBJ1-2, with D unresolved. Germline CDR1 and CDR2: LNHDA and SQIVND (reference sequence). Trimming took 10 bases from V and 4 from J, leaving 16 bases between them. This CDR3 has 13 residues. Written as DNA, the CDR3 is TGTGCCACTCCTAAACGAGGCGGCTATGGCTACACCTTC. Encoded protein: CATPKRGGYGYTF.